The T cell receptor (beta chain) under discussion was sequenced for a study of blood T cell repertoires in COVID-19. This CDR3 region has 16 residues. Per the germline V gene, CDR1 is PRHDT and CDR2 is FYEKMQ (reference sequence). The V gene lost 0 bases and the J gene lost 8 bases, with 17 bases spanning the gap. TCRdb's copy holds only in-frame clones and misses some; the assay was immunoSEQ multiplex PCR. The sample contains roughly 99,000 clones, 85% to 90% of which appear only once. V is TRBV13 and J is TRBJ2-1, with D possibly matching TRBD1 (6 bases). The source material was peripheral blood. The source is a man in his forties or fifties with COVID-19, enrolled during active disease. This chain's CDR3 is CASSLGGRGYGDEQFF. The CDR3 DNA sequence: TGTGCCAGCAGCTTAGGAGGCAGGGGATATGGGGATGAGCAGTTCTTC.